The present T cell receptor (beta chain) was sequenced within a study of identical twins' blood T cells. Study results and limitations: Each donor's most abundant TCRbeta clonotypes shared more CDR3 sequences with her twin than unrelated donors.

In regard to this clonotype: The antigen remains undetermined.

TCRdb re-called the 5' RACE reads with MiXCR, one entry per CDR3 protein. Seen here are 350,000 to 450,000 distinct CDR3 sequences, roughly 30% observed once, and the top ten hold about 6.1%. From germline, CDR1 is SGHRS and CDR2 YFSETQ. V lost 2 bases, J lost 2 bases, and 11 bases lay in between. There are 14 residues in the CDR3. The rearrangement uses TRBV5-1 and TRBJ2-7; D unresolved. What was sequenced was PBMCs. This clonotype originated in a woman aged 18-49 years in good health. The CDR3, as DNA: TGCGCCAGCAGCTTAATGGCCAGAACCTACGAGCAGTACTTC. It codes for CASSLMARTYEQYF. The whole variable domain, filled in from reference TRBV5-1 and TRBJ2-7, reads KAGVTQTPRYLIKTRGQQVTLSCSPISGHRSVSWYQQTPGQGLQFLFEYFSETQRNKGNFPGRFSGRQFSNSRSEMNVSTLELGDSALYLCASSLMARTYEQYFGPGTRLTVT.